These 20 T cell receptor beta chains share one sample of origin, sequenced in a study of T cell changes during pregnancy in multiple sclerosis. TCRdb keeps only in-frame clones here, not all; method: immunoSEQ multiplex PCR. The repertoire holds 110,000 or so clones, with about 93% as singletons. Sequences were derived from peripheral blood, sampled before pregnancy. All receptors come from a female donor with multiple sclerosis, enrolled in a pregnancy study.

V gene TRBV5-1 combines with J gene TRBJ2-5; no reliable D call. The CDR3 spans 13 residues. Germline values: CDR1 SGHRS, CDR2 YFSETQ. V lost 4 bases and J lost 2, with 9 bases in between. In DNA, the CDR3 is TGCGCCAGCAGCCCTACGAATCAAGAGACCCAGTACTTC. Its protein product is CASSPTNQETQYF.

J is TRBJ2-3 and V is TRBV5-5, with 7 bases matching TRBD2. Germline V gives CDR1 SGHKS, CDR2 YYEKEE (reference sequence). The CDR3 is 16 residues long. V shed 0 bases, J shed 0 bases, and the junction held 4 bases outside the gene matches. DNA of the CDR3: TGTGCCAGCAGCTTGGGATCGGGACTAAGCACAGATACGCAGTATTTT. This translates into CASSLGSGLSTDTQYF. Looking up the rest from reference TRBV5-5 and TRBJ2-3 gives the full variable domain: DAGVTQSPTHLIKTRGQQVTLRCSPISGHKSVSWYQQVLGQGPQFIFQYYEKEERGRGNFPDRFSARQFPNYSSELNVNALLLGDSALYLCASSLGSGLSTDTQYFGPGTRLTVL.

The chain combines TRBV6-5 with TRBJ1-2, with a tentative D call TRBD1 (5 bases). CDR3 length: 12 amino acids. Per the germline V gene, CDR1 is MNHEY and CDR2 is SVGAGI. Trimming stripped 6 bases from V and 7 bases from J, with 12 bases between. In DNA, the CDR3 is TGTGCCAGCAGGACGGGACTCATTGGCTACACCTTC. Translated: CASRTGLIGYTF.

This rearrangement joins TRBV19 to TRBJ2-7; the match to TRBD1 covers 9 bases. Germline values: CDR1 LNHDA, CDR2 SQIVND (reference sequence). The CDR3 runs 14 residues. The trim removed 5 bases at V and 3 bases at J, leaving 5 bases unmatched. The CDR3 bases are TGTGCCAGTAGTCTGGGACAGGGATTCTACGAGCAGTACTTC. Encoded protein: CASSLGQGFYEQYF.

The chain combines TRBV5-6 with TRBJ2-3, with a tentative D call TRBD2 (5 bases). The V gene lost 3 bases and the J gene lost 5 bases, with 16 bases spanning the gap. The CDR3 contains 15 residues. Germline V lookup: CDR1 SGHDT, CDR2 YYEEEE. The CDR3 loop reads CASSSGRGSGDTQYF. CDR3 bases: TGTGCCAGCAGCTCAGGTCGCGGGTCGGGAGATACGCAGTATTTT. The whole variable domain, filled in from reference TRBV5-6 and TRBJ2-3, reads DAGVTQSPTHLIKTRGQQVTLRCSPKSGHDTVSWYQQALGQGPQFIFQYYEEEERQRGNFPDRFSGHQFPNYSSELNVNALLLGDSALYLCASSSGRGSGDTQYFGPGTRLTVL.

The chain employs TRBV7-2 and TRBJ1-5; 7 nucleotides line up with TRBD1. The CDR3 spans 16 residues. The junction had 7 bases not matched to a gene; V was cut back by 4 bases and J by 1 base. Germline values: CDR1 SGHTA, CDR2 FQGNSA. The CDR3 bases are TGTGCCAGCAGCTCTAACAGGGGACTGAGCAATCAGCCCCAGCATTTT. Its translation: CASSSNRGLSNQPQHF.

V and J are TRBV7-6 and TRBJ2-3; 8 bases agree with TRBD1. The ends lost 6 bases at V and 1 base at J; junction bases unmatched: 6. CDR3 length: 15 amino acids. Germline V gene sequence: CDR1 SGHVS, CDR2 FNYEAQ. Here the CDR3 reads CASSRADRGTDTQYF. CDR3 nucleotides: TGTGCCAGCAGTCGAGCGGACAGGGGCACAGATACGCAGTATTTT.

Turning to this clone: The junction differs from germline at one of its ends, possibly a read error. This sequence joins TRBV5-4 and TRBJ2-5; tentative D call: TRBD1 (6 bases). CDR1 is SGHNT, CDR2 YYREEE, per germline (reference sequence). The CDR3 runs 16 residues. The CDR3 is CASSLGPGTRQEAQYF. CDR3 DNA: TGTGCCAGCAGCTTGGGGCCTGGGACACGGCAAGAGGCCCAGTACTTC.

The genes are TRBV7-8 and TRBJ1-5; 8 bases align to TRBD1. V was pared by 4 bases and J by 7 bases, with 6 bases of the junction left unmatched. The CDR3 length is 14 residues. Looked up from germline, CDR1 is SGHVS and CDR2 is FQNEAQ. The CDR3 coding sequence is TGTGCCAGCAGCTCAGGGACAGGAAGACAGCCCCAGCATTTT. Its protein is CASSSGTGRQPQHF. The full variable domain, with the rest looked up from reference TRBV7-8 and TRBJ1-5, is GAGVSQSPRYKVAKRGQDVALRCDPISGHVSLFWYQQALGQGPEFLTYFQNEAQLDKSGLPSDRFFAERPEGSVSTLKIQRTQQEDSAVYLCASSSGTGRQPQHFGDGTRLSIL.

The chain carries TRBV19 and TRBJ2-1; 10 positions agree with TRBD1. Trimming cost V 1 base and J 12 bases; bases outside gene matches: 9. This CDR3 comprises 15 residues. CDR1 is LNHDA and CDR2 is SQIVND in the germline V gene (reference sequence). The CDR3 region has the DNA TGTGCCAGTAGTATAGTGACAGGGGGCGCTGGAAGGCAGTTCTTC. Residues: CASSIVTGGAGRQFF.

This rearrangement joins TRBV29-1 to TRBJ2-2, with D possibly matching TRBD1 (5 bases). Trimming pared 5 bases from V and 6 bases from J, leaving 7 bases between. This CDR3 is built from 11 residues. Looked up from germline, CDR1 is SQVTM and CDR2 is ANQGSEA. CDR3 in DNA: TGCAGCGTTACCAGGGCCGGGGAGCTGTTTTTT. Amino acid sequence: CSVTRAGELFF.

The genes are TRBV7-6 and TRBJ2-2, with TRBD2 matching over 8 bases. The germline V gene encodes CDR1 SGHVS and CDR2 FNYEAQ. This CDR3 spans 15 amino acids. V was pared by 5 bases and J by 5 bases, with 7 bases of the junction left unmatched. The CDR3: CASSQTSERTGELFF. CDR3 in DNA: TGTGCCAGCAGCCAGACTAGCGAGAGAACCGGGGAGCTGTTTTTT.

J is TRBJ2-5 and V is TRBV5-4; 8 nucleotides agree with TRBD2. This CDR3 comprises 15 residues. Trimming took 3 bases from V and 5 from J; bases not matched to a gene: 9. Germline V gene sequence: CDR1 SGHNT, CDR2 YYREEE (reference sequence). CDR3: CASSYGASGSETQYF. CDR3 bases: TGTGCCAGCAGCTATGGGGCTAGCGGGTCTGAGACCCAGTACTTC. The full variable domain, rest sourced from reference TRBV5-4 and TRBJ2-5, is ETGVTQSPTHLIKTRGQQVTLRCSSQSGHNTVSWYQQALGQGPQFIFQYYREEENGRGNFPPRFSGLQFPNYSSELNVNALELDDSALYLCASSYGASGSETQYFGPGTRLLVL.

The CDR3 sequence is CASTRQRGQPQHF. CDR3 coding DNA: TGTGCCAGCACCCGTCAGAGAGGTCAGCCCCAGCATTTT. V is TRBV2 and J is TRBJ1-5; D is unresolved. The V end lost 7 bases, the J end lost 6 bases, and 13 bases lay between the germline ends. From germline, CDR1 is SNHLY and CDR2 FYNNEI. The length of the CDR3 is 13 residues.

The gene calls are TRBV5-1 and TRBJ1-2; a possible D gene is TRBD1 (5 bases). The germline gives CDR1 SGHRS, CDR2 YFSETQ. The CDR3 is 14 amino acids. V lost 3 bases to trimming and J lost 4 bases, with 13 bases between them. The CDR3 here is CASSSAGPSYGYTF. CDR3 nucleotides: TGCGCCAGCAGCTCGGCAGGGCCTTCCTATGGCTACACCTTC.

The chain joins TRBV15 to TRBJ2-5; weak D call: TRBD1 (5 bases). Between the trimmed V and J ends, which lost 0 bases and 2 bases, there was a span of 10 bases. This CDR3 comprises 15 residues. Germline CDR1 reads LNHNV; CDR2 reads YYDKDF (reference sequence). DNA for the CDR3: TGTGCCACCAGCAGAGATCAGGGTCCACAAGAGACCCAGTACTTC. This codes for CATSRDQGPQETQYF.

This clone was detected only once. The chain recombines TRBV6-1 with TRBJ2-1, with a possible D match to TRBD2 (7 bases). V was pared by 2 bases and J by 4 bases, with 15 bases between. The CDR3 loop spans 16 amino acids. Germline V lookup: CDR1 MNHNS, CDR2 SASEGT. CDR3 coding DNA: TGTGCCAGCAGTGAAATAGGCGGGGGCATATACAATGAGCAGTTCTTC. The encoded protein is CASSEIGGGIYNEQFF.

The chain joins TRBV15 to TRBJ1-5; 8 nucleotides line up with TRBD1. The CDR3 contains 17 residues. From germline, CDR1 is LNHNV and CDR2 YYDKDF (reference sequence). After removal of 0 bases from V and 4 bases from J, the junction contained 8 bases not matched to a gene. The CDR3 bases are TGTGCCACCAGCAGAGACCAACAGGGGGGGGTTAATCAGCCCCAGCATTTT. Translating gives CATSRDQQGGVNQPQHF.

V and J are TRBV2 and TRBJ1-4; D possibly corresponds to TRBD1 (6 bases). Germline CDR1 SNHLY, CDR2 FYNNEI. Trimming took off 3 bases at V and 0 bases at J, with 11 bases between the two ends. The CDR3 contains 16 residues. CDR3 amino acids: CASSEGSGATNEKLFF. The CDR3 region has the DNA TGTGCCAGCAGTGAGGGCTCAGGGGCAACTAATGAAAAACTGTTTTTT. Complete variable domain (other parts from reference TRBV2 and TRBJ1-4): EPEVTQTPSHQVTQMGQEVILRCVPISNHLYFYWYRQILGQKVEFLVSFYNNEISEKSEIFDDQFSVERPDGSNFTLKIRSTKLEDSAMYFCASSEGSGATNEKLFFGSGTQLSVL.

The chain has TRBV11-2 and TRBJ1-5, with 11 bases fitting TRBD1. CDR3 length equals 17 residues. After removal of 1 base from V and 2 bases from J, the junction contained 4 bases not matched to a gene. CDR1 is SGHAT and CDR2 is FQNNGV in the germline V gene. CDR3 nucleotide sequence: TGTGCCAGCAGCTTAGGGACAGGGGGCTGGGGCAATCAGCCCCAGCATTTT. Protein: CASSLGTGGWGNQPQHF.